These 29 T cell receptor beta chains share one sample of origin, sequenced in a study of breast tumors, draining lymph nodes, adjacent tissues. MiXCR, run by TCRdb on the multiplex PCR reads, gives a single entry per CDR3 protein. The repertoire holds 200,000 or so distinct CDR3 sequences, with 31% as singletons. Breast cancer patients provided tissue from their axillary draining lymph nodes. The sequenced sample was axillary lymph node tissue. These receptors were taken from a female donor with breast cancer. Some clones in this sample may be carry-over from other donors' samples.

There are many counts of this clonotype. The chain employs TRBV19 and TRBJ1-2; 8 bases match TRBD1. The ends lost 7 bases at V and 1 base at J; junction bases unmatched: 8. The germline V gene encodes CDR1 LNHDA and CDR2 SQIVND (reference sequence). The CDR3 totals 15 residues. This CDR3 reads CASTPGDRFNYGYTF. In DNA, the CDR3 is TGTGCCAGTACCCCAGGGGACAGGTTTAACTATGGCTACACCTTC.

This clonotype was seen at least ten times. This chain uses TRBV5-1 with TRBJ2-7, with TRBD2 identical over 8 bases. The ends lost 4 bases at V and 2 bases at J; junction bases unmatched: 8. The CDR3 contains 15 residues. The germline CDR1 and CDR2 sequences are SGHRS and YFSETQ. CDR3: CASSPSGLGAYEQYF. The CDR3 DNA follows: TGCGCCAGCAGCCCCTCGGGACTAGGAGCCTACGAGCAGTACTTC.

In this sample, this clonotype turned up a few times. V gene TRBV28 combines with J gene TRBJ2-1; D may match TRBD1 or TRBD2 (5 bases each). The CDR3 has 11 amino acids. CDR1 MDHEN and CDR2 SYDVKM come from the germline V gene. Trimming cost V 8 bases and J 12 bases, with 14 bases left between them. The DNA for the CDR3 is TGTGCCAGCTCTACGGGACGCCGGCAGTTCTTC. Amino acids: CASSTGRRQFF.

The chain is built from TRBV6-2 or TRBV6-3 and TRBJ1-6, with D maybe TRBD1 (5 bases). With 7 bases removed from V and 12 bases from J, the gap between germline ends came to 13 bases. The CDR3 has 12 amino acids. Germline V gene sequence: CDR1 MNHEY, CDR2 SVGEGT. CDR3 in DNA: TGTGCCAGCACCTACGGGGCGGAACCCCTCCACTTT. Translating it yields CASTYGAEPLHF.

On this clonotype itself: Given the absence of the conserved phenylalanine or tryptophan at the CDR3 end, a read error is likely. V gene TRBV7-9 combines with J gene TRBJ1-6; D might be TRBD1 (5 bases). CDR3 length: 14 amino acids. The germline V gene encodes CDR1 SEHNR and CDR2 FQNEAQ (reference sequence). CDR3 in amino acids: CTSSLGAPNSPLHL. CDR3 DNA sequence: TGTACCAGCAGCTTAGGGGCGCCTAATTCACCCCTCCACCTT.

This clonotype was picked up a small number of times. The chain carries TRBV6-6 and TRBJ2-5; D is perhaps TRBD1 (5 bases). Per germline, CDR1 MNHNY and CDR2 SVGAGI (reference sequence). The CDR3 length is 16 residues. With 6 bases removed from V and 1 base from J, the gap between germline ends came to 18 bases. The chain's CDR3 is CASSPPPWTPQETQYF. DNA for the CDR3: TGTGCCAGCAGCCCTCCTCCCTGGACACCCCAAGAGACCCAGTACTTC.

The rearrangement uses TRBV9 and TRBJ2-5; TRBD1 agrees at 9 bases. Germline values: CDR1 SGDLS, CDR2 YYNGEE. The length of the CDR3 is 16 residues. Trimming at V came to 4 bases and at J to 0 bases, leaving 7 bases not matched to a gene. The chain's CDR3 is CASSYGTGSYQETQYF. The DNA of the CDR3 is TGTGCCAGCAGCTATGGGACAGGGTCGTACCAAGAGACCCAGTACTTC. Based on the CDR3 plus reference TRBV9 and TRBJ2-5, the full variable domain is DSGVTQTPKHLITATGQRVTLRCSPRSGDLSVYWYQQSLDQGLQFLIQYYNGEERAKGNILERFSAQQFPDLHSELNLSSLELGDSALYFCASSYGTGSYQETQYFGPGTRLLVL.

This clonotype was seen many times. The chain employs TRBV10-3 and TRBJ2-3; 9 bases fit TRBD2. CDR3 length equals 18 residues. Germline CDR1 ENHRY, CDR2 SYGVKD. The V gene end was trimmed by 5 bases and the J gene end by 6 bases; junction bases not matched to a gene: 18. CDR3 DNA: TGTGCCATCAGTCCCTCGGGAGGGCGGGGGGGTCGTTTTGATACGCAGTATTTT. Translating gives CAISPSGGRGGRFDTQYF.

Ten or more counts support this clonotype. This sequence joins TRBV11-2 and TRBJ2-2; D not resolved. The CDR3 loop spans 11 amino acids. The V gene lost 6 bases and the J gene lost 6 bases, with 5 bases spanning the gap. CDR1 and CDR2 from the germline V gene are SGHAT and FQNNGV. This CDR3 reads CASSQAGELFF. DNA of the CDR3: TGTGCCAGCAGTCAAGCCGGGGAGCTGTTTTTT.

In its sample, this clonotype was seen many times. This chain joins TRBV5-1 and TRBJ2-3, with TRBD1 identical over 9 bases. The V segment lost 4 bases and the J segment 2 bases; nucleotides outside the gene matches: 11. CDR3 length: 17 residues. The germline CDR1 and CDR2 sequences are SGHRS and YFSETQ. The CDR3 coding sequence is TGCGCCAGCAGCCTTACAGGGGGCGCGGATGCCACAGATACGCAGTATTTT. Translating gives CASSLTGGADATDTQYF.

This clonotype was observed many times. The rearrangement joins TRBV24-1 to TRBJ2-7; D is possibly TRBD2 (5 bases). Per germline, CDR1 KGHDR and CDR2 SFDVKD. V lost 8 bases and J 2 bases, leaving 18 bases between the germline ends. The CDR3 runs to 15 residues. The DNA of the CDR3 is TGTGCCACCATTCCCATAGCGTCTCGAGCCTACGAGCAGTACTTC. It is translated as CATIPIASRAYEQYF.

In the case of this clonotype: With a much larger clone just one base away, this may be a read error. The J gene is TRBJ2-7, the V gene TRBV20-1, with unresolved D. The length of the CDR3 is 11 residues. Germline loops: CDR1 DFQATT, CDR2 SNEGSKA (reference sequence). The CDR3 DNA sequence: TGCAGTGCTTCTAGACCCGACGAGCAGTCCTTC. Protein sequence: CSASRPDEQSF.

At least ten counts were recorded for this clonotype. The chain links TRBV15 to TRBJ1-3; a possible D gene is TRBD1 (6 bases). The germline V gene has CDR1 LNHNV and CDR2 YYDKDF (reference sequence). The CDR3 is made up of 16 amino acids. Trimming took off 5 bases at V and 3 bases at J, with 17 bases between the two ends. CDR3 DNA sequence: TGTGCCACCAGCCACCCGGGGGGGGCCCTTGGAAACACCATATATTTT. Encoded protein: CATSHPGGALGNTIYF.

This clonotype appeared many times. The chain couples TRBV30 to TRBJ1-5; D uncertain. Germline CDR1 and CDR2: GTSNPN and SVGIG (reference sequence). The CDR3 length is 13 residues. Trimming pared 1 base from V and 5 bases from J, leaving 9 bases between. CDR3: CAWSDRIHQPQHF. The CDR3 DNA sequence: TGTGCCTGGAGTGATCGAATCCATCAGCCCCAGCATTTT.

The V and J genes are TRBV27 and TRBJ2-5; D gene ambiguous. The ends were cut back, 5 bases at V and 9 bases at J, with 16 bases in the middle. CDR1 and CDR2 (germline): MNHEY, SMNVEV (reference sequence). The CDR3 is 13 residues long. In nucleotides, the CDR3 is TGTGCCAGCAGTCCCCGGACCGACCGGGCCCAGTACTTC. Translating it yields CASSPRTDRAQYF.

This clonotype was seen at least ten times. This chain connects TRBV19 to TRBJ1-5; 8 bases line up with TRBD1. Trimming at V came to 4 bases and at J to 4 bases, leaving 12 bases not matched to a gene. Germline assignment: CDR1 LNHDA and CDR2 SQIVND (reference sequence). The CDR3 length is 17 residues. CDR3 in amino acids: CASSTGQGGVRNQPQHF. CDR3 nucleotide sequence: TGTGCCAGTAGTACTGGACAGGGAGGAGTGAGGAATCAGCCCCAGCATTTT.

This clonotype was seen repeatedly, ten times or more. CDR3 in DNA: TGTGCCAGCGCTTCGGGGGCCAACGTCCTGACTTTC. It is translated as CASASGANVLTF. The chain carries TRBV6-6 and TRBJ2-6; D gene uncertain. The germline CDR1 and CDR2 sequences are MNHNY and SVGAGI (reference sequence). The CDR3 sequence is 12 residues long. V lost 8 bases and J lost 4, with 6 bases in between.

The gene calls are TRBV5-8 and TRBJ2-7; D possibly matches TRBD1 or TRBD2 (6 bases each). This CDR3 has 13 amino acids. The V and J ends lost 2 bases and 6 bases respectively, with 12 bases between them. Germline V lookup: CDR1 SGHTS, CDR2 YDEGEE. The CDR3: CASSLGGGSEQYF. DNA for the CDR3: TGTGCCAGCAGCTTAGGAGGGGGATCCGAGCAGTACTTC. The full variable domain, in which reference TRBV5-8 and TRBJ2-7 provide the parts outside the CDR3, is EAGVTQSPTHLIKTRGQQATLRCSPISGHTSVYWYQQALGLGLQFLLWYDEGEERNRGNFPPRFSGRQFPNYSSELNVNALELEDSALYLCASSLGGGSEQYFGPGTRLTVT.

This clonotype was observed at least ten times. J is TRBJ1-6 and V is TRBV7-2; 9 nucleotides align to TRBD1. The ends lost 1 base at V and 1 base at J; junction bases unmatched: 5. The CDR3 sequence is 18 residues long. Germline V CDR1 and CDR2: SGHTA, FQGNSA. The CDR3 sequence is CASSLGSDRGSYNSPLHF. The CDR3, as DNA: TGTGCCAGCAGCTTAGGGTCGGACAGGGGTTCCTATAATTCACCCCTCCACTTT.

In its sample, this clonotype was seen many times. The chain carries TRBV11-1 and TRBJ2-3; the match to TRBD2 covers 12 bases. There are 16 residues in the CDR3. Germline CDR1 and CDR2: SGHAT and FQDESV (reference sequence). The trim removed 4 bases at V and 2 bases at J, leaving 4 bases unmatched. The CDR3: CASSSGLAGITDTQYF. For the CDR3, the DNA is TGTGCCAGCAGCTCCGGACTAGCGGGGATCACAGATACGCAGTATTTT.

In this sample, this clonotype turned up many times. The chain is built from TRBV7-2 and TRBJ2-2; possible D gene TRBD2, 6 bases. The CDR3 is made up of 15 amino acids. Trimming removed 5 bases from V and 4 bases from J, with 14 bases in between. Germline lookup yields CDR1 SGHTA and CDR2 FQGNSA. CDR3 in amino acids: CASSPGGATTGELFF. CDR3 DNA sequence: TGTGCCAGCAGCCCCGGCGGGGCGACCACCGGGGAGCTGTTTTTT.

A word on this clonotype: Without the conserved terminal phenylalanine or tryptophan, this CDR3 likely stems from a read error. No DNA is shown, since the ends of the CDR3 on it are uncertain; the CDR3 is the one TCRdb lists. V gene TRBV24-1 combines with J gene TRBJ1-6; no check of the table's D call, TRBD1, against the DNA was made. Germline loops: CDR1 KGHDR, CDR2 SFDVKD. The CDR3 is 9 residues long, counting both termini. The CDR3 protein is CATSDLGRA.

Ten or more counts support this clonotype. V and J are TRBV5-1 and TRBJ1-2; the D is unclear. Germline assignment: CDR1 SGHRS and CDR2 YFSETQ. V was shortened by 1 base and J by 6 bases, with 16 bases between the two germline ends. The CDR3 runs 15 residues. The DNA of the CDR3 is TGCGCCAGCAGCTTGTCTGGAGGGAGAAGCGATGGCTACACCTTC. Translating gives CASSLSGGRSDGYTF.

The V and J genes are TRBV5-4 and TRBJ2-7; 10 bases line up with TRBD2. CDR1 is SGHNT, CDR2 YYREEE, per germline (reference sequence). After removal of 4 bases from V and 4 bases from J, the junction contained 5 bases not matched to a gene. This CDR3 is 14 amino acids long. The CDR3: CASSPSGSAYEQYF. CDR3 nucleotide sequence: TGTGCCAGCAGCCCTAGCGGGAGCGCTTACGAGCAGTACTTC.

This clonotype appeared many times. The J gene is TRBJ2-1, the V gene TRBV20-1; 11 nucleotides match TRBD2. V lost 5 bases, J lost 5 bases, and 8 bases stayed unmatched. This CDR3 is built from 15 residues. Germline lookup yields CDR1 DFQATT and CDR2 SNEGSKA (reference sequence). CDR3 protein: CSAWLLAGAHNEQFF. The CDR3, as DNA: TGCAGTGCTTGGTTACTAGCGGGGGCCCACAATGAGCAGTTCTTC.

The chain couples TRBV24-1 to TRBJ2-2; D is unresolved. CDR1 is KGHDR, CDR2 SFDVKD, per germline. V was clipped by 5 bases and J by 6 bases, with 9 bases between them. CDR3 size: 13 residues. DNA for the CDR3: TGTGCCACCAGTGGGAGTGTGCCCGGGGAGCTGTTTTTT. It codes for CATSGSVPGELFF.

This clonotype was counted ten times or more. The CDR3, as DNA: TGTGCCAGCAGCAACTCGGGACGGTACAATGAGCAGTTCTTC. This codes for CASSNSGRYNEQFF. The chain links TRBV7-3 to TRBJ2-1, with D perhaps TRBD1 or TRBD2 (5 bases each). With 5 bases removed from V and 4 bases from J, the gap between germline ends came to 12 bases. This CDR3 is built from 14 residues. Germline-derived CDR1 and CDR2 are SGHTA and FQGTGA.

The table lists this clonotype with many counts. The chain recombines TRBV11-2 with TRBJ2-1, with 11 bases fitting TRBD2. V lost 2 bases and J lost 4; bases outside the gene matches: 7. The CDR3 extends over 17 amino acids. Germline V CDR1 and CDR2: SGHAT, FQNNGV. For the CDR3, the DNA is TGTGCCAGCAGCTTAAGGAGGGCTAGCGGGGGGTACAATGAGCAGTTCTTC. Translated: CASSLRRASGGYNEQFF. Combining the CDR3 with reference TRBV11-2 and TRBJ2-1 gives the whole variable domain EAGVAQSPRYKIIEKRQSVAFWCNPISGHATLYWYQQILGQGPKLLIQFQNNGVVDDSQLPKDRFSAERLKGVDSTLKIQPAKLEDSAVYLCASSLRRASGGYNEQFFGPGTRLTVL.

This clonotype has a count of ten or more. V usage is TRBV30 and J usage is TRBJ1-6; 8 nucleotides match TRBD1. CDR1 is GTSNPN and CDR2 is SVGIG in the germline V gene (reference sequence). The CDR3 length is 14 residues. The trim removed 2 bases at V and 14 bases at J, leaving 11 bases unmatched. CDR3 residues: CAWSMGQVGLALHF. CDR3 nucleotide sequence: TGTGCCTGGAGTATGGGACAGGTGGGTTTGGCCCTCCACTTT.